These 20 T cell receptor beta chains were all obtained from the same sample, sequenced in a study of blood T cell repertoires in COVID-19. The method was immunoSEQ multiplex PCR; TCRdb's version includes in-frame clones alone and lacks a portion of them. Of 270,000 or so clones in the sample, roughly 80% are singletons; the top ten hold approximately 3.6%. Sequencing was performed on PBMCs or T cells enriched from blood (not recorded which). These receptors originate from a man between 50 and 59 years old who had recovered from COVID-19.

The J gene is TRBJ1-2, the V gene TRBV27; no clear D gene. Germline lookup yields CDR1 MNHEY and CDR2 SMNVEV (reference sequence). V was pared by 3 bases and J by 7 bases, with 9 bases between. The CDR3 totals 12 residues. The CDR3 DNA sequence: TGTGCCAGCAGTTTTGTCGGAGGTGGCTACACCTTC. Translated: CASSFVGGGYTF.

This clone was seen a single time. This sequence joins TRBV11-3 and TRBJ2-3; 7 bases are shared with TRBD2. Germline V gene lookup returns CDR1 SGHNT and CDR2 YENEEA. The junction had 17 bases not matched to a gene; V was cut back by 2 bases and J by 6 bases. CDR3 length: 18 residues. The CDR3 is CASSLSPWRELRRDTQYF. In DNA, the CDR3 is TGTGCCAGCAGCTTATCCCCGTGGCGGGAGTTAAGGAGGGATACGCAGTATTTT. The variable domain in full, completed from reference TRBV11-3 and TRBJ2-3, reads EAGVVQSPRYKIIEKKQPVAFWCNPISGHNTLYWYLQNLGQGPELLIRYENEEAVDDSQLPKDRFSAERLKGVDSTLKIQPAELGDSAVYLCASSLSPWRELRRDTQYFGPGTRLTVL.

V and J are TRBV29-1 and TRBJ2-3; possibly TRBD1 for D (5 bases). Per germline, CDR1 SQVTM and CDR2 ANQGSEA. The CDR3 loop spans 13 amino acids. V gave up 2 bases and J gave up 2 bases, with 8 bases separating them. The CDR3 region has the DNA TGCAGCGTTGAACACAGGAACACAGATACGCAGTATTTT. Protein product: CSVEHRNTDTQYF.

The rearrangement links TRBV9 to TRBJ2-3; no clear D gene. CDR3 length: 13 amino acids. The V end was cut by 3 bases, the J end by 6 bases, with 11 bases between. Per the germline V gene, CDR1 is SGDLS and CDR2 is YYNGEE. CDR3 DNA sequence: TGTGCCAGCAGCGAAAACTACGGGGATACGCAGTATTTT. Translated, it gives CASSENYGDTQYF.

The V and J genes are TRBV4-2 and TRBJ2-5, with 8 bases that match TRBD1. Trimming at V came to 4 bases and at J to 4 bases, leaving 11 bases not matched to a gene. Germline values: CDR1 LGHNA, CDR2 YNFKEQ. This CDR3 region has 16 residues. The CDR3 is CASSRIGTGVLETQYF. CDR3 nucleotides: TGTGCCAGCAGCCGTATAGGGACAGGTGTTCTAGAGACCCAGTACTTC.

The rearrangement joins TRBV11-3 to TRBJ2-7, with 9 bases that match TRBD1. Germline CDR1 and CDR2: SGHNT and YENEEA. With 5 bases clipped from V and 6 bases from J, the junction kept 5 bases outside the gene matches. The CDR3 contains 13 residues. CDR3 in amino acids: CASSTYRGPEQYF. The CDR3 nucleotides are TGTGCCAGCAGCACGTACAGGGGGCCCGAGCAGTACTTC.

The chain links TRBV27 to TRBJ1-6; 8 nucleotides agree with TRBD1. CDR1 and CDR2 from the germline V gene are MNHEY and SMNVEV (reference sequence). The V segment lost 3 bases and the J segment 10 bases; nucleotides outside the gene matches: 8. The CDR3 extends over 15 amino acids. The chain's CDR3 is CASSLQGARGSPLHF. DNA for the CDR3: TGTGCCAGCAGTTTGCAGGGGGCGCGGGGATCACCCCTCCACTTT.

The chain is built from TRBV5-6 and TRBJ1-2; the D gene is possibly TRBD1 (6 bases). CDR3 length equals 16 residues. CDR1 SGHDT and CDR2 YYEEEE come from the germline V gene. The V end lost 7 bases, the J end lost 7 bases, and 26 bases lay between the germline ends. The CDR3 reads CASGQRVDRESLGYTF. CDR3 bases: TGTGCCAGCGGCCAGAGGGTGGACAGAGAGTCTCTTGGCTACACCTTC. The complete variable domain, with remaining parts taken from reference TRBV5-6 and TRBJ1-2, reads DAGVTQSPTHLIKTRGQQVTLRCSPKSGHDTVSWYQQALGQGPQFIFQYYEEEERQRGNFPDRFSGHQFPNYSSELNVNALLLGDSALYLCASGQRVDRESLGYTFGSGTRLTVV.

The V and J genes are TRBV11-3 and TRBJ2-1, with 9 bases that match TRBD1. The CDR3 has 15 amino acids. Germline V gene lookup returns CDR1 SGHNT and CDR2 YENEEA. Trimming took 1 base from V and 8 from J; bases not matched to a gene: 6. CDR3 sequence: CASSLVGQGLDEQFF. As DNA, the CDR3 is TGTGCCAGCAGCTTAGTTGGACAGGGGCTCGATGAGCAGTTCTTC.

The chain employs TRBV5-1 and TRBJ1-6, with D possibly matching TRBD1 (5 bases). Trimming removed 3 bases from V and 10 bases from J, with 20 bases in between. The CDR3 spans 16 residues. Germline V gives CDR1 SGHRS, CDR2 YFSETQ. CDR3 sequence: CASSSGGDSRRSPLHF. CDR3 bases: TGCGCCAGCAGCTCCGGGGGGGACTCGAGGAGGTCACCCCTCCACTTT.

The chain couples TRBV18 to TRBJ1-1; 9 positions agree with TRBD1. The CDR3 is 14 amino acids. Germline CDR1 and CDR2: KGHSH and LQKENI. Trimming removed 5 bases from V and 0 bases from J; junction bases left unmatched: 1. This chain's CDR3 is CASSGTGMNTEAFF. CDR3 nucleotides: TGTGCCAGCTCAGGGACAGGGATGAACACTGAAGCTTTCTTT.

This rearrangement joins TRBV18 to TRBJ2-2, with D hard to call. Trimming took off 1 base at V and 4 bases at J, with 10 bases between the two ends. The germline gives CDR1 KGHSH, CDR2 LQKENI. The CDR3 contains 15 residues. The CDR3 region is CASSPLRISTGELFF. CDR3 in DNA: TGTGCCAGCTCACCACTGAGGATTTCCACCGGGGAGCTGTTTTTT.

The rearrangement joins TRBV5-5 to TRBJ1-6; the match to TRBD1 covers 7 bases. The CDR3 length is 14 residues. Trimming at V came to 5 bases and at J to 9 bases, leaving 8 bases not matched to a gene. From germline, CDR1 is SGHKS and CDR2 YYEKEE (reference sequence). This CDR3 is CASSVRDSASPLHF. CDR3 nucleotides: TGTGCCAGCAGTGTACGGGACAGCGCTTCACCCCTCCACTTT. The variable domain in full, with the rest retrieved from reference TRBV5-5 and TRBJ1-6, is DAGVTQSPTHLIKTRGQQVTLRCSPISGHKSVSWYQQVLGQGPQFIFQYYEKEERGRGNFPDRFSARQFPNYSSELNVNALLLGDSALYLCASSVRDSASPLHFGNGTRLTVT.

V usage is TRBV28 and J usage is TRBJ1-4; D not resolved. This CDR3 region has 13 residues. V lost 4 bases to trimming and J lost 4 bases, with 7 bases between them. The germline CDR1 and CDR2 sequences are MDHEN and SYDVKM. The CDR3 is CASSSEDNEKLFF. The CDR3 nucleotides are TGTGCCAGCAGTTCGGAGGATAATGAAAAACTGTTTTTT. Full variable domain (remainder filled in from reference TRBV28 and TRBJ1-4): DVKVTQSSRYLVKRTGEKVFLECVQDMDHENMFWYRQDPGLGLRLIYFSYDVKMKEKGDIPEGYSVSREKKERFSLILESASTNQTSMYLCASSSEDNEKLFFGSGTQLSVL.

J is TRBJ1-5 and V is TRBV5-6; D not certain. The CDR3 loop spans 17 amino acids. V lost 4 bases and J lost 0, with 17 bases in between. Germline V gives CDR1 SGHDT, CDR2 YYEEEE. The CDR3 DNA reads TGTGCCAGCAGCGCCTATGGCCAGGAATATAGCAATCAGCCCCAGCATTTT. Translated, it gives CASSAYGQEYSNQPQHF. Variable domain in full (rest from reference TRBV5-6 and TRBJ1-5): DAGVTQSPTHLIKTRGQQVTLRCSPKSGHDTVSWYQQALGQGPQFIFQYYEEEERQRGNFPDRFSGHQFPNYSSELNVNALLLGDSALYLCASSAYGQEYSNQPQHFGDGTRLSIL.

The chain employs TRBV6-2 or TRBV6-3 and TRBJ2-5; TRBD2 might be the D (5 bases). V was trimmed by 5 bases and J by 0 bases, leaving 16 bases between them. This CDR3 has 16 residues. Germline V gene data show CDR1 as MNHEY and CDR2 as SVGEGT. CDR3 bases: TGTGCCAGCAGTGATCGGGGTGCGCCGGACCAAGAGACCCAGTACTTC. It specifies CASSDRGAPDQETQYF.

The rearrangement uses TRBV19 and TRBJ1-4; unclear D gene. Germline V CDR1 and CDR2: LNHDA, SQIVND (reference sequence). V was pared by 3 bases and J by 1 base, with 9 bases between. The CDR3 consists of 15 residues. CDR3 loop: CASSISSLTNEKLFF. CDR3 DNA sequence: TGTGCCAGTAGTATCTCGAGCCTAACTAATGAAAAACTGTTTTTT.

This clone was picked up a small number of times. The chain uses TRBV7-6 and TRBJ2-7; a weak D match, TRBD1 (6 bases). The CDR3 length is 13 residues. Trimming pared 6 bases from V and 2 bases from J, leaving 11 bases between. Germline V gives CDR1 SGHVS, CDR2 FNYEAQ. The CDR3 DNA follows: TGTGCCAGCAGTCTAGCAGGGGCCTACGAGCAGTACTTC. It codes for CASSLAGAYEQYF.

This chain joins TRBV5-1 and TRBJ2-2; 7 bases fit TRBD2. The CDR3 is 13 residues long. Germline CDR1 is SGHRS and CDR2 is YFSETQ. V was pared by 4 bases and J by 6 bases, with 3 bases of the junction left unmatched. The CDR3 reads CASSATSAGELFF. The CDR3 coding sequence is TGCGCCAGCAGCGCAACTAGCGCCGGGGAGCTGTTTTTT.

The chain recombines TRBV29-1 with TRBJ2-1; 14 positions match TRBD2. Trimming at V came to 7 bases and at J to 4 bases, leaving 6 bases not matched to a gene. CDR3 length equals 15 residues. Looked up from germline, CDR1 is SQVTM and CDR2 is ANQGSEA. This chain's CDR3 is CSAQGTSGGYNEQFF. The CDR3 coding sequence is TGCAGCGCCCAAGGGACTAGCGGGGGATACAATGAGCAGTTCTTC.